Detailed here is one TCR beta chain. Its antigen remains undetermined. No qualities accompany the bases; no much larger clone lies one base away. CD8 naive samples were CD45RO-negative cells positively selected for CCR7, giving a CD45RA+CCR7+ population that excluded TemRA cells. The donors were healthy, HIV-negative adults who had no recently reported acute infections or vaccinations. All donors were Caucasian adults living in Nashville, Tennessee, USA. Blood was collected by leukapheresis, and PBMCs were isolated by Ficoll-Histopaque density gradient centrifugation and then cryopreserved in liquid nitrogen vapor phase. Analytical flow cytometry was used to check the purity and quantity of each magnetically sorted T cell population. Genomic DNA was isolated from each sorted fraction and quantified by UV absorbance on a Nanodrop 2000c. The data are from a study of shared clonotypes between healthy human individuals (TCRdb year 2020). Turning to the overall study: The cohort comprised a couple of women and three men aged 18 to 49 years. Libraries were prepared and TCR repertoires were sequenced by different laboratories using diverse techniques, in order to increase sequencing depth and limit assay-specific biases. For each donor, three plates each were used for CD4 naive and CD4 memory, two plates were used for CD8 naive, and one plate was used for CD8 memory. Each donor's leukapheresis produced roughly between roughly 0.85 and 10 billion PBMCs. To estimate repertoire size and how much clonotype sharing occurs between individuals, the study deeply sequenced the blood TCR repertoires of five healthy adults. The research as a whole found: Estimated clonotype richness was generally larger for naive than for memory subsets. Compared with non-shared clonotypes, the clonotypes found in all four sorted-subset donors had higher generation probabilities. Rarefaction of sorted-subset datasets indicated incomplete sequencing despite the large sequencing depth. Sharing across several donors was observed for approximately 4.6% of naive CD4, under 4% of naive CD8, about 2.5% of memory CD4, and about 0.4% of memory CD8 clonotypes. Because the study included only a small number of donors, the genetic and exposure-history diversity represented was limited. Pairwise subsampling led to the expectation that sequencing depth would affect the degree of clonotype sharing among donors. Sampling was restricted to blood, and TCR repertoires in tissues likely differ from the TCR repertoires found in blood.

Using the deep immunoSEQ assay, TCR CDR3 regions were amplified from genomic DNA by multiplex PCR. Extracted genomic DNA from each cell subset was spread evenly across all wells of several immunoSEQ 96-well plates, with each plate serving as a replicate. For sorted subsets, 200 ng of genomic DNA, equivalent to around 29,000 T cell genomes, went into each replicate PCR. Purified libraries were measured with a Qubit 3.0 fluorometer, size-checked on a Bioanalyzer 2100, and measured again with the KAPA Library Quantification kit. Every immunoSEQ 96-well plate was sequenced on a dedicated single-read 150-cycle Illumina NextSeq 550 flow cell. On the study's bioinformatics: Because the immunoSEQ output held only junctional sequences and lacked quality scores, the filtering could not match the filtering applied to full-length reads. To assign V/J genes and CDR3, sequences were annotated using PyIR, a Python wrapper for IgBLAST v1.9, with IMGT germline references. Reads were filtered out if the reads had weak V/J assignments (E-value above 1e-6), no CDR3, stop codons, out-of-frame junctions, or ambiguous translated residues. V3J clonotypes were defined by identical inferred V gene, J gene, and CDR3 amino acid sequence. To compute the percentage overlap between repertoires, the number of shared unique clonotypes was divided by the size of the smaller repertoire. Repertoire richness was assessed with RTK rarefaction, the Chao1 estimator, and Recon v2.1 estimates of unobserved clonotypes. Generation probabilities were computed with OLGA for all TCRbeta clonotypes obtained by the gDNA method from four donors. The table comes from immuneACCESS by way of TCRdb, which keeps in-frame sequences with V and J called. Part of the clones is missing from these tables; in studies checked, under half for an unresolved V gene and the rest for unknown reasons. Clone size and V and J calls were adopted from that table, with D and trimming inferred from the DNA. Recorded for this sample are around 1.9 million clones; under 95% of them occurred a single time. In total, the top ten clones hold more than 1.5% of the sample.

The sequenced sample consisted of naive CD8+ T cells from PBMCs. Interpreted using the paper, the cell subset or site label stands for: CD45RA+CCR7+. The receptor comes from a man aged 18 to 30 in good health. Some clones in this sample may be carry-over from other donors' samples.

The base sequence is TGTGCCAGCAGTTCCGGGGCAGCTAATGAAAAACTGTTTTTT. Translated, it reads CASSSGAANEKLFF. The rearrangement combines TRBV28 with TRBJ1-4; TRBD1 is a weak D gene call, 5 bases matching. From a lookup of the germline V gene, CDR1 and CDR2 are MDHEN and SYDVKM. The CDR3 has 14 amino acids, counting the end cysteine and phenylalanine. Only the CDR3 DNA is retained, 42 bases long and in frame from the first base. V is pared back by 4 bases and J by 3 bases, with 9 bases lying between the germline termini.